One and the same sample provided the 24 T cell receptor beta chains below, sequenced in a study of cytomegalovirus exposure and HLA in healthy donors. Primers included in the PCR were 60 Vbeta and 13 Jbeta primers. Clones were read by immunoSEQ multiplex PCR, and TCRdb kept only the in-frame ones, dropping some. The sample holds about 120,000 clones; about 9.4% are singletons and the top ten take around 6.1%. Sample: PBMCs. Every receptor here comes from a middle-aged woman in good health and CMV-seropositive.

The J gene is TRBJ2-7, the V gene TRBV20-1; D not certain. Germline-derived CDR1 and CDR2 are DFQATT and SNEGSKA (reference sequence). The CDR3 extends over 11 amino acids. The V and J ends lost 7 bases and 5 bases respectively, with 12 bases between them. In DNA, the CDR3 is TGCAGTGTTCGAAGCTACGACGAGCAGTACTTC. Its translation: CSVRSYDEQYF.

This clone has just a few counts. The chain employs TRBV5-1 and TRBJ2-3, with 10 bases identical to TRBD2. V shed 4 bases and J 3 bases; nucleotides not matched to a gene: 2. Looked up from germline, CDR1 is SGHRS and CDR2 is YFSETQ. CDR3 length: 14 amino acids. This chain's CDR3 is CASSNSGGTDTQYF. The CDR3 DNA is TGCGCCAGCAGCAATAGCGGGGGGACAGATACGCAGTATTTT. The full variable domain, with the rest looked up from reference TRBV5-1 and TRBJ2-3, is KAGVTQTPRYLIKTRGQQVTLSCSPISGHRSVSWYQQTPGQGLQFLFEYFSETQRNKGNFPGRFSGRQFSNSRSEMNVSTLELGDSALYLCASSNSGGTDTQYFGPGTRLTVL.

This clone came up a few times. The gene calls are TRBV6-6 and TRBJ1-2; possible D gene TRBD1, 5 bases. V dropped 6 bases and J dropped 8 bases, with 16 bases sitting between them. This CDR3 contains 13 residues. The germline V gene encodes CDR1 MNHNY and CDR2 SVGAGI (reference sequence). The DNA for the CDR3 is TGTGCCAGCAGCCGGGACTGGGAGGACGGCTACACCTTC. It specifies CASSRDWEDGYTF.

This chain connects TRBV27 to TRBJ2-7; 8 nucleotides align to TRBD1. From germline, CDR1 is MNHEY and CDR2 SMNVEV (reference sequence). Unmatched junction bases numbered 7, after V lost 6 bases and J lost 3 bases. The CDR3 spans 14 residues. The CDR3 coding sequence is TGTGCCAGCAGCCCTGGGACAGGCCACTACGAGCAGTACTTC. It encodes CASSPGTGHYEQYF.

This chain links TRBV7-9 with TRBJ2-2; the D gene is possibly TRBD1 (6 bases). The germline V gene has CDR1 SEHNR and CDR2 FQNEAQ (reference sequence). The CDR3 contains 17 residues. V was clipped by 2 bases and J by 4 bases, with 17 bases between them. Here the CDR3 reads CASSLTYGGTVTGELFF. CDR3 bases: TGTGCCAGCAGCTTAACGTATGGGGGCACGGTCACCGGGGAGCTGTTTTTT.

This clone was recorded a few times. The chain employs TRBV7-7 and TRBJ2-7; 11 bases are a match to TRBD1. The CDR3 contains 12 residues. After removal of 5 bases from V and 6 bases from J, the junction contained 0 bases not matched to a gene. Germline CDR1 and CDR2: SSHAT and FNYEAQ (reference sequence). The CDR3 bases are TGTGCCAGCAGCGGGACAGGGGGCGAGCAGTACTTC. Encoded protein: CASSGTGGEQYF.

Points on this clone: Germline is not matched at one junction end, which may reflect a read error. Other DNA sequences in the same sample also yield this CDR3. The chain has TRBV19 and TRBJ2-7; TRBD1 is a possible D gene (6 bases). This CDR3 has 13 amino acids. Germline CDR1 reads LNHDA; CDR2 reads SQIVND (reference sequence). The CDR3 coding sequence is TGCGCCAGTAGTCCCGGGACATCTTACGAGCAGTACTTC. This codes for CASSPGTSYEQYF.

The V call is TRBV11-2, the J call TRBJ2-7; 9 bases align to TRBD1. J lost 7 bases, V lost 7 bases, and 14 bases had no gene match. This CDR3 is built from 15 residues. CDR1 is SGHAT and CDR2 is FQNNGV in the germline V gene. DNA for the CDR3: TGTGCCAGCACCCTCCCCGGGACAGGGCGTGATGAGCAGTACTTC. Residues: CASTLPGTGRDEQYF.

The chain recombines TRBV30 with TRBJ2-7; TRBD1 matches at 7 bases. Per the germline V gene, CDR1 is GTSNPN and CDR2 is SVGIG (reference sequence). The V and J ends lost 5 bases and 2 bases, in that order; junction bases with no gene match: 6. CDR3 length equals 13 residues. The CDR3 DNA is TGTGCCTGGTCCCCGGGACAGCCCTACGAGCAGTACTTC. Translated: CAWSPGQPYEQYF.

The chain couples TRBV9 to TRBJ2-1; 9 bases align to TRBD2. This CDR3 is built from 14 residues. Germline CDR1 reads SGDLS; CDR2 reads YYNGEE. V gave up 4 bases and J gave up 9 bases; unmatched junction bases: 8. The CDR3 loop reads CASSPGLARSEQFF. The CDR3 region has the DNA TGTGCCAGCAGCCCGGGACTAGCCCGTAGTGAGCAGTTCTTC.

The chain is built from TRBV13 and TRBJ1-4; 8 nucleotides agree with TRBD1. Germline V CDR1 and CDR2: PRHDT, FYEKMQ (reference sequence). CDR3 size: 14 residues. The V gene end was trimmed by 5 bases and the J gene end by 7 bases; junction bases not matched to a gene: 6. This CDR3 reads CASSPGTGGEKLFF. CDR3 coding DNA: TGTGCCAGCAGCCCCGGGACAGGAGGTGAAAAACTGTTTTTT. Combining the CDR3 with reference TRBV13 and TRBJ1-4 gives the whole variable domain AAGVIQSPRHLIKEKRETATLKCYPIPRHDTVYWYQQGPGQDPQFLISFYEKMQSDKGSIPDRFSAQQFSDYHSELNMSSLELGDSALYFCASSPGTGGEKLFFGSGTQLSVL.

The rearrangement links TRBV4-2 to TRBJ1-2; D may be TRBD1 (5 bases). Germline V lookup: CDR1 LGHNA, CDR2 YNFKEQ. The CDR3 has 14 amino acids. The V end was cut by 0 bases, the J end by 6 bases, with 11 bases between. The CDR3: CASSQEAREDGYTF. The CDR3 nucleotides read TGTGCCAGCAGCCAAGAGGCCAGGGAGGATGGCTACACCTTC.

This clone was observed a handful of times. The CDR3 nucleotides are TGTGCCAGCAGCTTGGGCCCCGCAGGGGAGGGCTCGGCTTTCTTT. As protein: CASSLGPAGEGSAFF. This chain links TRBV5-6 with TRBJ1-1, with a weak D call TRBD1 (6 bases). CDR3 length equals 15 residues. The ends were cut back, 0 bases at V and 11 bases at J, with 20 bases in the middle. CDR1 and CDR2 from the germline V gene are SGHDT and YYEEEE.

The chain is built from TRBV2 and TRBJ2-5, with D uncertain. The J call may be faulty, since TRBJ2-7 better matches the DNA end. There are 11 residues in the CDR3. CDR1 is SNHLY, CDR2 FYNNEI, per germline. CDR3 sequence: CASSPGYEQYF. Written as DNA, the CDR3 is TGTGCCAGCAGCCCCGGTTACGAGCAGTACTTC.

This clone was observed a handful of times. CDR3 nucleotides: TGTGCCAGCAGTGAACAGGGTTATACATACGAGCAGTACTTC. Protein: CASSEQGYTYEQYF. The chain is built from TRBV6-1 and TRBJ2-7; possible D gene TRBD1, 5 bases. This CDR3 contains 14 residues. V was pared by 2 bases and J by 4 bases, with 12 bases between. Germline CDR1 and CDR2: MNHNS and SASEGT.

The chain joins TRBV9 to TRBJ2-5, with D perhaps matching TRBD2 (5 bases). The CDR3 loop spans 15 amino acids. The germline V and J ends were trimmed by 0 bases and 1 base, with 10 bases remaining between them. Germline V gives CDR1 SGDLS, CDR2 YYNGEE. CDR3 sequence: CASSVDPGLQETQYF. In DNA, the CDR3 is TGTGCCAGCAGCGTAGATCCAGGACTCCAAGAGACCCAGTACTTC.

This clone was seen more than once but under ten times. The junction does not match germline at one end; this may be a read error. This rearrangement joins TRBV6-1 to TRBJ2-7, with 12 bases aligning to TRBD1. CDR3 size: 15 residues. Germline CDR1 and CDR2: MNHNS and SASEGT. CDR3 sequence reads: CASSEAPKVGTGGSF. The CDR3 DNA reads as TGTGCCAGCAGTGAAGCCCCCAAGGTCGGGACAGGGGGCTCCTTC.

There are a few counts of this clone. This chain connects TRBV11-2 to TRBJ2-2, with D possibly matching TRBD1 (6 bases). Germline-derived CDR1 and CDR2 are SGHAT and FQNNGV. Trimming left V 7 bases short and J 5 bases short, with 14 bases between. This CDR3 spans 14 amino acids. The CDR3 coding sequence is TGTGCCAGCACCTACAGGGTTCGGACCGGGGAGCTGTTTTTT. It translates to CASTYRVRTGELFF.

The chain couples TRBV7-9 to TRBJ2-7; TRBD2 matches 9 bases. Germline CDR1 is SEHNR and CDR2 is FQNEAQ (reference sequence). This CDR3 spans 15 amino acids. The V and J ends lost 1 base and 4 bases, in that order; junction bases with no gene match: 5. The CDR3 nucleotides are TGTGCCAGCAGCTTAGGTAGCGGGGGAGGGTACGAGCAGTACTTC. This sequence encodes CASSLGSGGGYEQYF.

V is TRBV5-1 and J is TRBJ2-1; 7 bases map to TRBD2. Germline V gene lookup returns CDR1 SGHRS and CDR2 YFSETQ. The ends lost 4 bases at V and 2 bases at J; junction bases unmatched: 6. CDR3 length: 15 amino acids. This CDR3 reads CASSPPGTTYNEQFF. CDR3 nucleotides: TGCGCCAGCAGCCCGCCGGGGACTACCTACAATGAGCAGTTCTTC.

This sequence joins TRBV2 and TRBJ1-3; D not certain. Germline CDR1 and CDR2: SNHLY and FYNNEI. Trimming took off 1 base at V and 1 base at J, with 8 bases between the two ends. The CDR3 length is 15 residues. Here the CDR3 DNA reads TGTGCCAGCAGTGAAGGCCGGAGATCTGGAAACACCATATATTTT. It translates to CASSEGRRSGNTIYF. Using reference TRBV2 and TRBJ1-3 for the parts outside the CDR3, the full variable domain is EPEVTQTPSHQVTQMGQEVILRCVPISNHLYFYWYRQILGQKVEFLVSFYNNEISEKSEIFDDQFSVERPDGSNFTLKIRSTKLEDSAMYFCASSEGRRSGNTIYFGEGSWLTVV.

In this sample, this clone turned up a few times. This chain links TRBV5-1 with TRBJ1-2, with unresolved D. Germline values: CDR1 SGHRS, CDR2 YFSETQ. Trimming left V 2 bases short and J 0 bases short, with 8 bases between. This CDR3 comprises 14 residues. The CDR3 loop is CASSFEPANYGYTF. The CDR3 DNA is TGCGCCAGCAGCTTCGAGCCGGCTAACTATGGCTACACCTTC.

This clone was observed a few times. CDR3 nucleotides: TGTGCCATCAGGCTACAGGGCGTGAACACTGAAGCTTTCTTT. Amino acid sequence: CAIRLQGVNTEAFF. This chain links TRBV10-3 with TRBJ1-1, with D possibly TRBD1 on 6 matching bases. V lost 6 bases, J lost 0 bases, and 11 bases lay in between. CDR3 length equals 14 residues. The germline CDR1 and CDR2 sequences are ENHRY and SYGVKD.

This chain uses TRBV7-2 with TRBJ1-6; 7 bases align to TRBD1. This CDR3 contains 14 residues. Losses at the gene ends were 5 bases for V and 10 bases for J; bases not matched to a gene: 8. Germline CDR1 SGHTA, CDR2 FQGNSA. The CDR3 DNA reads as TGTGCCAGCAGCCGAGACAGGGCGAGGTCACCCCTCCACTTT. Encoded protein: CASSRDRARSPLHF.